The 8 T cell receptor beta chains reported below all come from one sample, sequenced in a study of T cell repertoires in cytomegalovirus infection. A single record per CDR3 protein comes from TCRdb applying MiXCR to the reads. The table lists 480,000 or so distinct CDR3 sequences, over 9% of them singletons. Sequenced material: PBMCs. The receptors derive from a human donor in good health (CMV status not recorded). Some clones in this sample may be carry-over from other donors' samples.

This clonotype occurred many times. V gene TRBV20-1 combines with J gene TRBJ2-6; D unclear. V was cut by 1 base and J by 5 bases, with 9 bases left in between. There are 14 residues in the CDR3. Germline lookup yields CDR1 DFQATT and CDR2 SNEGSKA (reference sequence). The CDR3 DNA reads as TGCAGTGCTAGAGCCTCGGGCAGGGCCAACGTCCTGACTTTC. Protein product: CSARASGRANVLTF.

The chain joins TRBV4-1 to TRBJ2-1; 11 positions match TRBD2. This CDR3 is 19 amino acids long. Germline lookup yields CDR1 MGHRA and CDR2 YSYEKL. V dropped 3 bases and J dropped 0; count of bases not matched to a gene: 10. The CDR3 region is CASSHTTSGTGVSYNEQFF. CDR3 nucleotide sequence: TGCGCCAGCAGCCACACGACTAGCGGGACGGGCGTCTCCTACAATGAGCAGTTCTTC.

This clonotype was observed many times. The gene calls are TRBV7-3 and TRBJ2-5, with D perhaps TRBD1 (6 bases). Germline lookup yields CDR1 SGHTA and CDR2 FQGTGA. The CDR3 totals 16 residues. V was trimmed by 5 bases and J by 4 bases, leaving 20 bases between them. As DNA, the CDR3 is TGTGCCAGCAGCCCAGGGGTCCTAAGATCGGGAGAGACCCAGTACTTC. Amino acid sequence: CASSPGVLRSGETQYF.

This clonotype has a handful of counts. The CDR3 loop is CASSLTRHRGTYEQYF. DNA for the CDR3: TGTGCCAGCAGTCTGACTCGGCATAGGGGGACCTACGAGCAGTACTTC. V and J are TRBV12-3 or TRBV12-4 and TRBJ2-7, with D possibly being TRBD1 (6 bases). The CDR3 has 16 residues. V was shortened by 5 bases and J by 2 bases, with 19 bases between the two germline ends.

This chain connects TRBV10-3 to TRBJ1-1; perhaps TRBD1 as D (5 bases). Germline CDR1 and CDR2: ENHRY and SYGVKD. Trimming removed 3 bases from V and 11 bases from J, with 19 bases in between. This CDR3 has 14 amino acids. CDR3 sequence (DNA): TGTGCCATCAGTGACCGACGGGACTCTCACTGGGCTTTCTTT. Encoded protein: CAISDRRDSHWAFF.

This clonotype came up many times. The rearrangement joins TRBV5-6 to TRBJ2-7; 8 nucleotides align to TRBD2. CDR1 and CDR2 (germline): SGHDT, YYEEEE. J was trimmed by 4 bases and V by 2 bases; bases with no gene match: 5. The CDR3 has 14 residues. CDR3 loop: CASSLPGGGYEQYF. For the CDR3, the DNA is TGTGCCAGCAGCTTACCCGGGGGGGGGTACGAGCAGTACTTC.

This clonotype was counted many times. V gene TRBV5-6 combines with J gene TRBJ2-4, with 9 bases matching TRBD1. Trimming removed 5 bases from V and 3 bases from J; junction bases left unmatched: 9. The CDR3 consists of 16 residues. CDR1 and CDR2 from the germline V gene are SGHDT and YYEEEE. The CDR3 DNA follows: TGTGCCAGCAGTCTTCGACAGGGGGGTATCAAAAACATTCAGTACTTC. Its protein is CASSLRQGGIKNIQYF.

This clonotype was counted at least ten times. The chain is built from TRBV11-2 and TRBJ1-1; D may be TRBD1 (6 bases). The CDR3 totals 13 residues. Germline CDR1 reads SGHAT; CDR2 reads FQNNGV. Trimming left V 4 bases short and J 11 bases short, with 17 bases between. CDR3 amino acids: CASSSPRGAQAFF. In DNA form, the CDR3 reads TGTGCCAGCAGCTCTCCGAGGGGGGCTCAGGCTTTCTTT. The variable domain in full, completed from reference TRBV11-2 and TRBJ1-1, reads EAGVAQSPRYKIIEKRQSVAFWCNPISGHATLYWYQQILGQGPKLLIQFQNNGVVDDSQLPKDRFSAERLKGVDSTLKIQPAKLEDSAVYLCASSSPRGAQAFFGQGTRLTVV.